Sequencing of this T cell receptor (beta chain) was carried out in a study of Ad26.COV2.S vaccination and SARS-CoV-2 variants. The length of the CDR3 is 15 residues. CDR1 MNHEY and CDR2 SVGEGT come from the germline V gene. With 6 bases clipped from V and 4 bases from J, the junction kept 12 bases outside the gene matches. Study results and limitations: Spike-specific TCR breadth ran higher among vaccine recipients than placebo recipients. Similar non-spike TCR breadth was seen in vaccine and placebo recipients.

Here immunoSEQ multiplex PCR was the method, and the copy in TCRdb shows in-frame clones only, minus some. In the table there are over 85,000 clones, less than 85% of which are singletons. To note about this clone: Its antigen is currently unknown.

Specimen: peripheral blood, collected after recovery from COVID-19. The J gene is TRBJ2-7, the V gene TRBV6-2 or TRBV6-3; 7 bases line up with TRBD2. The receptor's source is a human donor who had recovered from COVID-19. Here the CDR3 DNA reads TGTGCCAGCAGCCGAGGGACTACGGCGCGGTACGAGCAGTACTTC. Translation: CASSRGTTARYEQYF.